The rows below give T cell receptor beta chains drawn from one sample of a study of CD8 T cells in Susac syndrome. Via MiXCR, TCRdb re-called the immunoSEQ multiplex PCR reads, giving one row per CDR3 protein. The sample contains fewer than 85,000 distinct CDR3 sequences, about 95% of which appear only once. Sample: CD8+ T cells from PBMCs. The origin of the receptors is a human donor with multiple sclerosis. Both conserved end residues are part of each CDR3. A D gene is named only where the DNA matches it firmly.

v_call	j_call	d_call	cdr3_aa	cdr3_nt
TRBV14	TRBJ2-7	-	CASSQEGVHEQYF	TGTGCCAGCAGCCAAGAAGGGGTCCACGAGCAGTACTTC
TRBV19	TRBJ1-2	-	CATSGPGDTIGYTF	TGTGCCACCTCCGGGCCAGGGGACACCATAGGCTACACCTTC
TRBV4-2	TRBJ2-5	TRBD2	CASSQIWGGETQYF	TGTGCCAGCAGCCAAATTTGGGGGGGAGAGACCCAGTACTTC
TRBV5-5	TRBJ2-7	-	CASSLEAGTPHEQYF	TGTGCCAGCAGCTTGGAAGCAGGGACCCCCCACGAGCAGTACTTC
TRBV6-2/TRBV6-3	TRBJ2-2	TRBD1	CASSRQGVIGELFF	TGTGCCAGCAGCAGGCAGGGGGTTATCGGGGAGCTGTTTTTT
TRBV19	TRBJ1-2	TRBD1	CASRDRGYGYTF	TGTGCCAGTAGAGACAGGGGTTATGGCTACACCTTC
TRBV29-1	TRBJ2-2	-	CSAGGTGELFF	TGCAGCGCCGGGGGTACCGGGGAGCTGTTTTTT
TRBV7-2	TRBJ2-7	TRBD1	CASSYPGQGIYEQYF	TGTGCCAGCAGCTATCCGGGACAGGGTATCTACGAGCAGTACTTC
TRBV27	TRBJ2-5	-	CASSHPGPQETQYF	TGTGCCAGCAGTCACCCGGGACCGCAAGAGACCCAGTACTTC
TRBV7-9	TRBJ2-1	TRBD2	CASSPPGTRSYEQFF	TGTGCCAGCAGCCCCCCCGGGACTAGATCATATGAGCAGTTCTTC
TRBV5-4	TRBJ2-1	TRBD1	CASSLNGQGWVYNEQFF	TGTGCCAGCAGCTTGAACGGACAGGGGTGGGTGTACAATGAGCAGTTCTTC
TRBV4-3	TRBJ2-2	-	CASSQDKSGLTGELFF	TGCGCCAGCAGCCAAGATAAGAGCGGGCTAACCGGGGAGCTGTTTTTT
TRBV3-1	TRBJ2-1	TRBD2	CASSNSRGTSGNYNEQFF	TGTGCCAGCAGCAATTCCAGAGGGACTAGCGGGAACTACAATGAGCAGTTCTTC